The 17 T cell receptor beta chains below come from one sample, sequenced in a study of T cell responses to AZD1222 COVID-19 vaccine. The table came from immunoSEQ multiplex PCR; TCRdb's copy has only in-frame clones and leaves some out. This table holds about 120,000 clones, around 90% found once. The source was peripheral blood, collected on day 0 of MenACWY control vaccination. These TCRs come from an adult in good health.

This chain uses TRBV4-2 with TRBJ2-1; possibly TRBD2 for D (6 bases). V gave up 1 base and J gave up 4 bases, with 11 bases separating them. In germline, CDR1 is LGHNA, CDR2 YNFKEQ. CDR3 length equals 15 residues. CDR3: CASSQVLAVYNEQFF. Written as DNA, the CDR3 is TGTGCCAGCAGCCAAGTACTAGCCGTATACAATGAGCAGTTCTTC.

V usage is TRBV29-1 and J usage is TRBJ2-7; 8 nucleotides match TRBD1. The V gene end was trimmed by 0 bases and the J gene end by 3 bases; junction bases not matched to a gene: 7. The CDR3 runs 15 residues. From germline, CDR1 is SQVTM and CDR2 ANQGSEA. The CDR3 bases are TGCAGCGTTGAAGATTCGACAGGGGTTAACTACGAGCAGTACTTC. It specifies CSVEDSTGVNYEQYF.

The chain combines TRBV4-2 with TRBJ2-3; perhaps D is TRBD1 or TRBD2 (5 bases each). The CDR3 consists of 15 residues. The germline V gene encodes CDR1 LGHNA and CDR2 YNFKEQ. Trimming removed 2 bases at V and 2 bases at J, with 11 bases between. The CDR3 nucleotides read TGTGCCAGCAGCCAATTTAGGGGAGACACAGATACGCAGTATTTT. It encodes CASSQFRGDTDTQYF.

The chain links TRBV6-2 or TRBV6-3 to TRBJ2-7; possible D gene TRBD2, 5 bases. The CDR3 loop spans 13 amino acids. Trimming took off 1 base at V and 3 bases at J, with 7 bases between the two ends. Germline assignment: CDR1 MNHEY and CDR2 SVGEGT. In nucleotides, the CDR3 is TGTGCCAGCAGTTACTACGGGGACTACGAGCAGTACGTC. It translates to CASSYYGDYEQYV.

This chain links TRBV30 with TRBJ1-3, with D uncertain. From germline, CDR1 is GTSNPN and CDR2 SVGIG (reference sequence). The CDR3 totals 16 residues. V was pared by 2 bases and J by 4 bases, with 18 bases between. CDR3 residues: CAWSISGSFRGNTIYF. CDR3 bases: TGTGCCTGGAGTATATCCGGGTCTTTTAGGGGAAACACCATATATTTT. Drawing the rest from reference TRBV30 and TRBJ1-3, the complete variable domain is SQTIHQWPATLVQPVGSPLSLECTVEGTSNPNLYWYRQAAGRGLQLLFYSVGIGQISSEVPQNLSASRPQDRQFILSSKKLLLSDSGFYLCAWSISGSFRGNTIYFGEGSWLTVV.

The CDR3 DNA sequence: TGCGCCAGCAGCTTGGGACCAGGCCTCTACGAGCAGTACTTC. It is translated as CASSLGPGLYEQYF. The rearrangement joins TRBV5-1 to TRBJ2-7; D unresolved. In germline, CDR1 is SGHRS, CDR2 YFSETQ. V was trimmed by 0 bases and J by 3 bases, leaving 10 bases between them. The CDR3 has 14 amino acids.

CDR3: CASSYSKWENQPQHF. CDR3 nucleotides: TGTGCCAGCAGTTACTCGAAGTGGGAAAATCAGCCCCAGCATTTT. The chain carries TRBV6-5 and TRBJ1-5; no reliable D call. V dropped 0 bases and J dropped 4 bases, with 10 bases sitting between them. CDR3 length: 15 residues. Germline V gives CDR1 MNHEY, CDR2 SVGAGI.

The CDR3: CAIRDPPSAQYF. CDR3 DNA: TGTGCCATCAGGGACCCTCCTTCGGCGCAGTATTTT. The chain links TRBV10-3 to TRBJ2-3, with D hard to call. The length of the CDR3 is 12 residues. Germline V lookup: CDR1 ENHRY, CDR2 SYGVKD. The V and J ends lost 6 bases and 10 bases respectively, with 14 bases between them.

This clone showed up just a few times. The V gene is TRBV3-1 (or the pseudogene TRBV3-2), the J gene TRBJ1-1; 8 bases are a match to TRBD1. This CDR3 comprises 14 residues. The junction had 12 bases not matched to a gene; V was cut back by 4 bases and J by 11 bases. Per germline, CDR1 LGHDT and CDR2 YNNKEL (reference sequence). The CDR3 region has the DNA TGTGCCAGCAGCCCTAGCAGGGGGCGAGGAGCGGCTTTCTTT. Translating gives CASSPSRGRGAAFF.

V usage is TRBV27 and J usage is TRBJ1-1, with TRBD1 as a possible D gene (5 bases). This CDR3 region has 14 residues. In germline, CDR1 is MNHEY, CDR2 SMNVEV (reference sequence). Trimming stripped 3 bases from V and 0 bases from J, with 8 bases between. CDR3 loop: CASSFRGLNTEAFF. The CDR3, as DNA: TGTGCCAGCAGTTTTCGGGGGTTGAACACTGAAGCTTTCTTT.

This chain uses TRBV7-9 with TRBJ2-2; no clear D. Germline V CDR1 and CDR2: SEHNR, FQNEAQ (reference sequence). V was trimmed by 4 bases and J by 6 bases, leaving 24 bases between them. The CDR3 consists of 18 residues. Here the CDR3 DNA reads TGTGCCAGCAGCTCCCCCCAGGCGCTAACTGTCAACGCCGGGGAGCTGTTTTTT. As protein: CASSSPQALTVNAGELFF.

This sequence joins TRBV7-2 and TRBJ2-2, with 8 bases identical to TRBD1. The CDR3 is 16 amino acids. The V gene's germline CDR1 is SGHTA and CDR2 FQGNSA. The junction had 11 bases not matched to a gene; V was cut back by 5 bases and J by 6 bases. The CDR3 is CASSLIGVQGAGELFF. The DNA of the CDR3 is TGTGCCAGCAGCCTCATAGGGGTACAGGGGGCCGGGGAGCTGTTTTTT. The complete variable domain, with remaining parts taken from reference TRBV7-2 and TRBJ2-2, reads GAGVSQSPSNKVTEKGKDVELRCDPISGHTALYWYRQSLGQGLEFLIYFQGNSAPDKSGLPSDRFSAERTGGSVSTLTIQRTQQEDSAVYLCASSLIGVQGAGELFFGEGSRLTVL.

This clone was recorded a few times. The rearrangement uses TRBV4-1 and TRBJ2-1; D is perhaps TRBD2 (5 bases). CDR3 size: 15 residues. Germline-derived CDR1 and CDR2 are MGHRA and YSYEKL. The ends were cut back, 0 bases at V and 5 bases at J, with 11 bases in the middle. The CDR3 region is CASSQDDPRDNEQFF. The CDR3 DNA is TGCGCCAGCAGCCAAGACGACCCGCGGGACAATGAGCAGTTCTTC.

The rearrangement links TRBV5-4 to TRBJ2-2, with 8 bases identical to TRBD1. The germline V gene has CDR1 SGHNT and CDR2 YYREEE (reference sequence). This CDR3 is built from 15 residues. V trimming: 3 bases; J trimming: 4 bases; junction bases outside the gene matches: 5. The CDR3 nucleotides are TGTGCCAGCAGCTCGGACAGGGCCGGCACCGGGGAGCTGTTTTTT. It encodes CASSSDRAGTGELFF.

This clone was seen once. The V call is TRBV7-8, the J call TRBJ2-3; TRBD2 matches at 9 bases. Germline values: CDR1 SGHVS, CDR2 FQNEAQ. The CDR3 contains 15 residues. J lost 3 bases, V lost 5 bases, and 6 bases had no gene match. The CDR3 DNA sequence: TGTGCCAGCAGCATTAGCGGGGGCGATACAGATACGCAGTATTTT. Its translation is CASSISGGDTDTQYF. Drawing the rest from reference TRBV7-8 and TRBJ2-3, the complete variable domain is GAGVSQSPRYKVAKRGQDVALRCDPISGHVSLFWYQQALGQGPEFLTYFQNEAQLDKSGLPSDRFFAERPEGSVSTLKIQRTQQEDSAVYLCASSISGGDTDTQYFGPGTRLTVL.

This CDR3 is CASSPGGGGYTEAFF. In nucleotides, the CDR3 is TGTGCCAGCAGCCCGGGGGGAGGGGGCTACACTGAAGCTTTCTTT. The chain is built from TRBV7-2 and TRBJ1-1; 7 bases are a match to TRBD1. The CDR3 runs to 15 residues. V shed 5 bases and J 3 bases; nucleotides not matched to a gene: 9. Germline-derived CDR1 and CDR2 are SGHTA and FQGNSA.

This chain connects TRBV24-1 to TRBJ2-1; TRBD2 aligns across 14 bases. V dropped 4 bases and J dropped 7; count of bases not matched to a gene: 5. Germline values: CDR1 KGHDR, CDR2 SFDVKD. The length of the CDR3 is 16 residues. The CDR3 DNA follows: TGTGCCACCAGTGACGCCGGGACTAGCGGGAGAAATGAGCAGTTCTTC. Encoded protein: CATSDAGTSGRNEQFF.